Below are 17 T cell receptor beta chains sequenced from a single sample in a study of OX40 agonist ivuxolimab in advanced cancers. Sequencing was performed with immunoSEQ multiplex PCR; in TCRdb, only in-frame clones are kept and a portion is missing. The profile shows approximately 40,000 clones, nearly 90% of them singletons. The sample here was CD4+ or CD8+ T cells sorted from blood, taken in a trial of the OX40 agonist ivuxolimab. All receptors derive from an adult with an advanced solid tumor such as melanoma, head and neck, liver or kidney cancer.

The chain joins TRBV29-1 to TRBJ2-3, with a possible D match to TRBD2 (6 bases). The V gene lost 3 bases and the J gene lost 2 bases, with 6 bases spanning the gap. The germline V gene has CDR1 SQVTM and CDR2 ANQGSEA. The CDR3 runs to 12 residues. This chain's CDR3 is CSVERDTDTQYF. DNA for the CDR3: TGCAGCGTTGAGCGGGACACAGATACGCAGTATTTT.

The chain recombines TRBV5-1 with TRBJ1-4, with D maybe TRBD1 (6 bases). Looked up from germline, CDR1 is SGHRS and CDR2 is YFSETQ. The CDR3 spans 15 residues. V was cut by 5 bases and J by 7 bases, with 18 bases left in between. In DNA, the CDR3 is TGCGCCAGCAGAAGGACAGAACAGACGAGTGAAAAACTGTTTTTT. Translation: CASRRTEQTSEKLFF.

CDR3 loop: CASSGGESSGRAGETQYF. CDR3 nucleotides: TGTGCCAGCAGCGGGGGGGAGTCTAGCGGGAGGGCTGGCGAGACCCAGTACTTC. The chain uses TRBV9 and TRBJ2-5, with TRBD2 matching over 12 bases. The CDR3 is made up of 18 amino acids. J was trimmed by 5 bases and V by 3 bases; bases with no gene match: 14. Germline loops: CDR1 SGDLS, CDR2 YYNGEE.

V is TRBV9 and J is TRBJ2-7, with 8 bases fitting TRBD2. Germline V CDR1 and CDR2: SGDLS, YYNGEE. V shed 4 bases and J 3 bases; nucleotides not matched to a gene: 9. The CDR3 has 15 residues. Written as DNA, the CDR3 is TGTGCCAGCAGCCCGAATCGGGAGGGACGCTACGAGCAGTACTTC. Amino acid sequence: CASSPNREGRYEQYF.

This chain uses TRBV10-3 with TRBJ2-7, with D possibly TRBD2 on 7 matching bases. Germline V gives CDR1 ENHRY, CDR2 SYGVKD. The CDR3 length is 19 residues. The V gene lost 0 bases and the J gene lost 2 bases, with 23 bases spanning the gap. The CDR3 loop reads CAISESERDTISSPYEQYF. CDR3 in DNA: TGTGCCATCAGTGAGTCAGAGCGGGACACCATCTCGAGCCCCTACGAGCAGTACTTC.

The chain joins TRBV6-1 to TRBJ2-1; no firm D call. Per germline, CDR1 MNHNS and CDR2 SASEGT. Trimming removed 4 bases from V and 3 bases from J, with 10 bases in between. This CDR3 region has 14 residues. The CDR3 bases are TGTGCCAGCAGTGCGGGCCCCTTCTACAATGAGCAGTTCTTC. Amino acids: CASSAGPFYNEQFF.

This chain joins TRBV5-6 and TRBJ1-5, with TRBD1 as a possible D gene (6 bases). This CDR3 is built from 16 residues. V was pared by 0 bases and J by 3 bases, with 13 bases between. The germline CDR1 and CDR2 sequences are SGHDT and YYEEEE. CDR3 region: CASSLGDIRVNQPQHF. The CDR3 DNA reads TGTGCCAGCAGCTTGGGGGACATAAGGGTCAATCAGCCCCAGCATTTT.

This clone occurred a few times. The chain has TRBV5-4 and TRBJ2-1; no clear D gene. The ends were cut back, 0 bases at V and 0 bases at J, with 10 bases in the middle. This CDR3 contains 16 residues. Germline lookup yields CDR1 SGHNT and CDR2 YYREEE (reference sequence). The CDR3: CASSLALISSYNEQFF. CDR3 nucleotide sequence: TGTGCCAGCAGCTTGGCGCTTATAAGCTCCTACAATGAGCAGTTCTTC.

The V call is TRBV5-6, the J call TRBJ2-7, with 8 nucleotides matching TRBD2. Unmatched junction bases numbered 12, after V lost 4 bases and J lost 0 bases. The CDR3 has 17 amino acids. The germline V gene encodes CDR1 SGHDT and CDR2 YYEEEE. CDR3 region: CASSRGRLASSSYEQYF. CDR3 coding DNA: TGTGCCAGCAGCCGAGGGCGACTAGCGAGCAGCTCCTACGAGCAGTACTTC.

The chain carries TRBV5-8 and TRBJ2-2; D is perhaps TRBD2 (6 bases). The CDR3 length is 15 residues. Germline-derived CDR1 and CDR2 are SGHTS and YDEGEE. V lost 0 bases and J 3 bases, leaving 9 bases between the germline ends. The CDR3 nucleotides read TGTGCCAGCAGCTTGGCAGGAGGGTACACCGGGGAGCTGTTTTTT. It specifies CASSLAGGYTGELFF.

This chain connects TRBV19 to TRBJ2-3; D ambiguous. CDR3 length: 13 residues. The germline CDR1 and CDR2 sequences are LNHDA and SQIVND (reference sequence). Trimming removed 2 bases from V and 8 bases from J, with 11 bases in between. The DNA for the CDR3 is TGTGCCAGTAGTATAATAGTTACGGGTACGCAGTATTTT. Translating gives CASSIIVTGTQYF.

The chain uses TRBV7-6 and TRBJ2-7; 10 bases are shared with TRBD2. V was pared by 4 bases and J by 4 bases, with 19 bases of the junction left unmatched. In germline, CDR1 is SGHVS, CDR2 FNYEAQ. The CDR3 spans 19 residues. CDR3 sequence: CASSSEESTSGAIWYEQYF. In DNA form, the CDR3 reads TGTGCCAGCAGCTCGGAAGAGTCTACTAGCGGGGCCATTTGGTACGAGCAGTACTTC.

V gene TRBV19 combines with J gene TRBJ1-1; no definite D call. In germline, CDR1 is LNHDA, CDR2 SQIVND (reference sequence). The V and J ends lost 7 bases and 0 bases respectively, with 12 bases between them. The CDR3 consists of 14 residues. The CDR3 protein is CASTNSRMNTEAFF. The CDR3 DNA reads TGTGCCAGTACCAACAGCCGTATGAACACTGAAGCTTTCTTT.

The gene calls are TRBV9 and TRBJ2-1; weak D call: TRBD1 (5 bases). Trimming pared 3 bases from V and 5 bases from J, leaving 18 bases between. Per germline, CDR1 SGDLS and CDR2 YYNGEE. The CDR3 has 16 residues. The CDR3 region is CASSGRQKDTHNEQFF. CDR3 sequence (DNA): TGTGCCAGCAGCGGGCGACAGAAAGACACACACAATGAGCAGTTCTTC.

The chain joins TRBV10-1 to TRBJ1-1; 7 bases map to TRBD1. CDR3 length: 17 amino acids. J lost 1 base, V lost 5 bases, and 13 bases had no gene match. Germline V gives CDR1 WNHNN, CDR2 SYGVQD (reference sequence). In DNA, the CDR3 is TGCGCCAGCAGTCGAGGGACAGTTCTCGCTGGGAACACTGAAGCTTTCTTT. Its translation: CASSRGTVLAGNTEAFF.

This rearrangement joins TRBV7-3 to TRBJ2-7; D ambiguous. The CDR3 is 13 amino acids. With 4 bases removed from V and 5 bases from J, the gap between germline ends came to 12 bases. Germline values: CDR1 SGHTA, CDR2 FQGTGA. The CDR3 region is CASSSEFGDEQYF. Written as DNA, the CDR3 is TGTGCCAGCAGCTCGGAGTTTGGGGACGAGCAGTACTTC.

The chain joins TRBV28 to TRBJ1-1, with D hard to call. The CDR3 sequence is 11 residues long. Germline V gene data show CDR1 as MDHEN and CDR2 as SYDVKM. V was trimmed by 8 bases and J by 4 bases, leaving 8 bases between them. CDR3 protein: CASPSGTEAFF. CDR3 DNA sequence: TGTGCCAGCCCATCGGGCACTGAAGCTTTCTTT.